Listed here are 28 T cell receptor beta chains from one sample, sequenced in a study of monozygotic twins with inflammatory bowel disease (dated by TCRdb to the late 2010s). The method behind the library was 5' RACE. TCRdb names Illumina HiSeq 2500 as the instrument used. TCRdb reprocessed the reads, reporting each CDR3 protein sequence once and no DNA. The sample table records 400,000 to 500,000 distinct CDR3 sequences. More than 2% of the sample goes to the ten largest clones. Sequencing input: blood. The receptors were sampled from a human donor with ulcerative colitis or Crohn's disease, or a healthy co-twin of an affected twin (not recorded which).

V and J are TRBV4-2 and TRBJ2-3; the TCRdb D gene call, TRBD2, has no DNA to confirm it. The CDR3 length is 16 residues. Germline values: CDR1 LGHNA, CDR2 YNFKEQ. The CDR3 region is CASSRRLAGGTDTQYF.

The V call is TRBV13, the J call TRBJ2-3; TCRdb calls TRBD2, which cannot be checked without DNA. Germline loops: CDR1 PRHDT, CDR2 FYEKMQ (reference sequence). The CDR3 runs to 14 residues. CDR3 sequence: CASSSLREVDTQYF.

This chain joins TRBV20-1 and TRBJ2-3; the TCRdb call, TRBD1, lacks DNA for checking. Per the germline V gene, CDR1 is DFQATT and CDR2 is SNEGSKA (reference sequence). This CDR3 is 11 amino acids long. The CDR3 is CSALGVDTQYF.

This rearrangement joins TRBV4-3 to TRBJ2-1; TCRdb's D call of TRBD2 is untestable without DNA. This CDR3 comprises 16 residues. CDR1 is LGHNA and CDR2 is YSLEER in the germline V gene. The CDR3 here is CASSQEAGLAFGEQFF.

This chain uses TRBV9 with TRBJ2-3. Looked up from germline, CDR1 is SGDLS and CDR2 is YYNGEE. The CDR3 has 16 residues. The CDR3 reads CASSVGLAGGTDTQYF.

The chain recombines TRBV20-1 with TRBJ1-5; as DNA is missing, the TRBD1 call by TCRdb cannot be tested. CDR1 and CDR2 from the germline V gene are DFQATT and SNEGSKA (reference sequence). The CDR3 extends over 16 amino acids. The CDR3 spells CSAREQGALSNQPQHF.

V gene TRBV9 combines with J gene TRBJ2-1; TCRdb returns TRBD1, unconfirmable since there is no DNA. This CDR3 is built from 16 residues. Per germline, CDR1 SGDLS and CDR2 YYNGEE. CDR3 sequence: CASSPGPTSSYNEQFF.

The rearrangement uses TRBV5-4 and TRBJ1-4. The germline CDR1 and CDR2 sequences are SGHNT and YYREEE (reference sequence). The length of the CDR3 is 15 residues. The CDR3 spells CASSSTVQTNEKLFF.

The V call is TRBV5-5, the J call TRBJ2-1; without DNA, the TCRdb call of TRBD1 cannot be checked. The CDR3 is 15 amino acids. From germline, CDR1 is SGHKS and CDR2 YYEKEE (reference sequence). CDR3 sequence reads: CASSYFDSPGGEQFF.

CDR3 loop: CASSPAQGPNTEAFF. J is TRBJ1-1 and V is TRBV12-3 or TRBV12-4; TCRdb designates TRBD1, a call that cannot be tested without DNA. The CDR3 runs to 15 residues.

The chain links TRBV2 to TRBJ2-7. This CDR3 has 11 amino acids. The germline gives CDR1 SNHLY, CDR2 FYNNEI. The CDR3 is CASSVDYEQYF. Combining the CDR3 with reference TRBV2 and TRBJ2-7 gives the whole variable domain EPEVTQTPSHQVTQMGQEVILRCVPISNHLYFYWYRQILGQKVEFLVSFYNNEISEKSEIFDDQFSVERPDGSNFTLKIRSTKLEDSAMYFCASSVDYEQYFGPGTRLTVT.

The J gene is TRBJ2-1, the V gene TRBV20-1. In germline, CDR1 is DFQATT, CDR2 SNEGSKA (reference sequence). This CDR3 contains 14 residues. CDR3 residues: CSARILAGTNEQFF.

The chain links TRBV4-2 to TRBJ1-6; as DNA is missing, the TRBD1 call by TCRdb cannot be tested. Per the germline V gene, CDR1 is LGHNA and CDR2 is YNFKEQ. The CDR3 loop spans 14 amino acids. CDR3 sequence reads: CASSHRQGDSPLHF.

The gene calls are TRBV20-1 and TRBJ2-7; TCRdb calls TRBD2, which cannot be checked without DNA. The CDR3 consists of 15 residues. Germline lookup yields CDR1 DFQATT and CDR2 SNEGSKA (reference sequence). Here the CDR3 reads CSASGGTSGSYEQYF.

The V gene is TRBV5-1, the J gene TRBJ1-5. Germline lookup yields CDR1 SGHRS and CDR2 YFSETQ. The CDR3 length is 11 residues. The CDR3 loop reads CASSSNQPQHF.

V gene TRBV28 combines with J gene TRBJ1-2; TCRdb reports TRBD1, a call that lacks DNA to check it against. Germline V gene sequence: CDR1 MDHEN, CDR2 SYDVKM. This CDR3 contains 12 residues. The CDR3 is CASSLYGAGYTF.

This CDR3 reads CSAAEGPDNSPLHF. The V and J genes are TRBV20-1 and TRBJ1-6. The CDR3 length is 14 residues. The germline CDR1 and CDR2 sequences are DFQATT and SNEGSKA (reference sequence).

This sequence joins TRBV7-2 and TRBJ2-3. There are 14 residues in the CDR3. Germline CDR1 is SGHTA and CDR2 is FQGNSA. The CDR3 loop reads CASSLTGTEDTQYF.

The V gene is TRBV27, the J gene TRBJ2-5; there is no DNA to check the TCRdb D call of TRBD1. The length of the CDR3 is 13 residues. Germline CDR1 and CDR2: MNHEY and SMNVEV (reference sequence). CDR3 sequence: CASRDREGETQYF.

The chain joins TRBV12-3 or TRBV12-4 to TRBJ2-3; the D call from TCRdb, TRBD2, cannot be confirmed without DNA. This CDR3 region has 14 residues. The CDR3 region is CASRGSLATDTQYF.

This chain links TRBV15 with TRBJ1-5. Germline V gene lookup returns CDR1 LNHNV and CDR2 YYDKDF (reference sequence). The CDR3 runs to 14 residues. This chain's CDR3 is CATSRDEVEQPQHF. Filled out from reference TRBV15 and TRBJ1-5, the complete variable domain reads DAMVIQNPRYQVTQFGKPVTLSCSQTLNHNVMYWYQQKSSQAPKLLFHYYDKDFNNEADTPDNFQSRRPNTSFCFLDIRSPGLGDTAMYLCATSRDEVEQPQHFGDGTRLSIL.

V usage is TRBV5-6 and J usage is TRBJ2-5; TCRdb selects TRBD1, and the lack of DNA leaves this call unchecked. The CDR3 has 16 residues. Germline V gene sequence: CDR1 SGHDT, CDR2 YYEEEE. This CDR3 reads CASSLIGGGQVETQYF. Using reference TRBV5-6 and TRBJ2-5 for the parts outside the CDR3, the full variable domain is DAGVTQSPTHLIKTRGQQVTLRCSPKSGHDTVSWYQQALGQGPQFIFQYYEEEERQRGNFPDRFSGHQFPNYSSELNVNALLLGDSALYLCASSLIGGGQVETQYFGPGTRLLVL.

The gene calls are TRBV4-1 and TRBJ2-3; TCRdb picks TRBD1, but there is no DNA to check that call. The CDR3 length is 17 residues. The V gene's germline CDR1 is MGHRA and CDR2 YSYEKL. The CDR3 sequence is CASSQDREGPGTDTQYF.

The chain is built from TRBV15 and TRBJ2-1; the D gene TCRdb calls, TRBD1, cannot be checked with no DNA. The CDR3 contains 14 residues. Germline V gene data show CDR1 as LNHNV and CDR2 as YYDKDF (reference sequence). The CDR3: CATSRDRAGGVEFF.

The gene calls are TRBV3-1 and TRBJ1-1; the TRBD1 assignment by TCRdb is unverifiable without DNA. From germline, CDR1 is LGHDT and CDR2 YNNKEL (reference sequence). The CDR3 spans 14 residues. This CDR3 reads CASSQRGLNTEAFF. Full variable domain (missing parts from reference TRBV3-1 and TRBJ1-1): DTAVSQTPKYLVTQMGNDKSIKCEQNLGHDTMYWYKQDSKKFLKIMFSYNNKELIINETVPNRFSPKSPDKAHLNLHINSLELGDSAVYFCASSQRGLNTEAFFGQGTRLTVV.

The chain employs TRBV5-1 and TRBJ1-2. CDR3 length: 15 residues. Germline V gene lookup returns CDR1 SGHRS and CDR2 YFSETQ. The CDR3 sequence: CASSVRLGANYGYTF. Using reference TRBV5-1 and TRBJ1-2 for the parts outside the CDR3, the full variable domain is KAGVTQTPRYLIKTRGQQVTLSCSPISGHRSVSWYQQTPGQGLQFLFEYFSETQRNKGNFPGRFSGRQFSNSRSEMNVSTLELGDSALYLCASSVRLGANYGYTFGSGTRLTVV.

The chain joins TRBV6-5 to TRBJ2-3; TCRdb's D call of TRBD2 is untestable without DNA. The length of the CDR3 is 16 residues. Germline loops: CDR1 MNHEY, CDR2 SVGAGI. The CDR3 spells CASSYSPGGAQDTQYF.

This rearrangement joins TRBV27 to TRBJ2-3; TCRdb proposes TRBD2, but this gene call is untestable without DNA. Germline V gene data show CDR1 as MNHEY and CDR2 as SMNVEV (reference sequence). The CDR3 has 17 amino acids. The CDR3 protein is CASSPQGWLAGVDTQYF.